This T cell receptor (beta chain) is drawn from a study of spatial heterogeneity in lung cancer. In the study overall: Among detected sequences, beta-chain ones consistently exceeded alpha-chain ones in number.

Unique molecular identifiers, one per molecule, were present on every TCR cDNA molecule. TCRdb re-called the 5' RACE reads with MiXCR, one entry per CDR3 protein. The profile shows thousands of distinct CDR3 sequences, roughly 15% of them singletons. The CDR3 runs 14 residues. Germline assignment: CDR1 LNHDA and CDR2 SQIVND (reference sequence). V lost 3 bases, J lost 2 bases, and 11 bases lay in between. Judged by abundance, this clonotype is medium-sized (0.01 to 0.1%). Antigen unknown. Time point of the sample: sample taken at primary tumor resection. Tumor, nontumor lung or frozen PBMC supplied whole RNA, sequenced without sorting. General study points: Expanded intratumoral alpha and beta TCR counts tracked tumor mutation counts. Ubiquitous and regional nonsynonymous mutations were tracked by counts of ubiquitous and regional expanded TCRs, respectively.

The clonotype comes from a male donor with early-stage non-small cell lung cancer. The chain uses TRBV19 and TRBJ2-7, with D hard to call. Sequences were derived from lung tumor tissue, sampled at surgery. CDR3 nucleotides: TGTGCCAGTAGTATCCTCGGCGAAACCTACGAGCAGTACTTC. The encoded protein is CASSILGETYEQYF. Together with reference TRBV19 and TRBJ2-7, the CDR3 gives the full variable domain: DGGITQSPKYLFRKEGQNVTLSCEQNLNHDAMYWYRQDPGQGLRLIYYSQIVNDFQKGDIAEGYSVSREKKESFPLTVTSAQKNPTAFYLCASSILGETYEQYFGPGTRLTVT.